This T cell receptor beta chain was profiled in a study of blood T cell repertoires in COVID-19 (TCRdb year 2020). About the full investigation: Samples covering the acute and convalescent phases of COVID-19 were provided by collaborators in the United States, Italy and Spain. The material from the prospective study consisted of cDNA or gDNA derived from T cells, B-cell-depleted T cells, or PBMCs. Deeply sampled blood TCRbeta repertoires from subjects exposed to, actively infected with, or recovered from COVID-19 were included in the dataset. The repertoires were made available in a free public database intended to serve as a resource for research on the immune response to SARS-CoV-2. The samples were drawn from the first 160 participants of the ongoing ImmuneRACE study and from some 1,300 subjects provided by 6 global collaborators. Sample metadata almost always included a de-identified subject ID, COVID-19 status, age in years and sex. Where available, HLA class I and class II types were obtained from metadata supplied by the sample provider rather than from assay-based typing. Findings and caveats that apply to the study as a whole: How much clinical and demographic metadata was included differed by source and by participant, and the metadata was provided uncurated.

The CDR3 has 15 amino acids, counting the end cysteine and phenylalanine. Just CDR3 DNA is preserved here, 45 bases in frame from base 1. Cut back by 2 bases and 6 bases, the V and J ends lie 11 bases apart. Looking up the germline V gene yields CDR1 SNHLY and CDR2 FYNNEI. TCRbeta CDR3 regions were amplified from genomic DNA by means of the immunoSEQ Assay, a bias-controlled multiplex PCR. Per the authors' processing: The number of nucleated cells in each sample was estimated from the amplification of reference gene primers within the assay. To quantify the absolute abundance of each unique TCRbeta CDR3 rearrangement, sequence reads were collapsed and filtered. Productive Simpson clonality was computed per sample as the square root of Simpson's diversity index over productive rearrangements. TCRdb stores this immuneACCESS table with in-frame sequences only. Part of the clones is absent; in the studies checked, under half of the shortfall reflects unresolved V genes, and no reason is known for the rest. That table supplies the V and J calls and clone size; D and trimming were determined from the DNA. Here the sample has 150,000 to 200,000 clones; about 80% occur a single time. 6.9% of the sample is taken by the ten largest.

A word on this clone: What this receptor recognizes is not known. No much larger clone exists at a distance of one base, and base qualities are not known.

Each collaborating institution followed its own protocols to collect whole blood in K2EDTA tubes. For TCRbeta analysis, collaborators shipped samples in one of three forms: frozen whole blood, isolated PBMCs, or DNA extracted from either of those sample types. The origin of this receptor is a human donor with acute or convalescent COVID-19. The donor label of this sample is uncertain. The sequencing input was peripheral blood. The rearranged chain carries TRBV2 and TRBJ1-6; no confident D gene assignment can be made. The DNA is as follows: TGTGCCAGCAGTGAATTTGGGGAGGCTAATTCACCCCTCCACTTT. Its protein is CASSEFGEANSPLHF. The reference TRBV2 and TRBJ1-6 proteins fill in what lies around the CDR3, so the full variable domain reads EPEVTQTPSHQVTQMGQEVILRCVPISNHLYFYWYRQILGQKVEFLVSFYNNEISEKSEIFDDQFSVERPDGSNFTLKIRSTKLEDSAMYFCASSEFGEANSPLHFGNGTRLTVT.